These T cell receptor beta chains were read from a single sample in a study of blood T cell repertoires in COVID-19. Sequencing was performed with immunoSEQ multiplex PCR; in TCRdb, only in-frame clones are kept and a portion is missing. The sample includes about 210,000 clones, roughly four fifths of them seen just once. Specimen: peripheral blood. The receptors shown here come from a woman aged 35 to 49 with acute or convalescent COVID-19. The CDR3 runs from the conserved cysteine through the conserved F or W. Each record gives: J gene, V gene, D gene, clone size, CDR3 DNA, CDR3 protein. A D gene is named only where the DNA matches it firmly. Expanded clones are given a class, and other clones once, few, many or no size at all.

j_call: TRBJ1-5
v_call: TRBV10-3
d_call: .
clone_size: .
cdr3_nt: TGTGCCATCAACGGGGAATCGAATCAGCCCCAGCATTTT
cdr3_aa: CAINGESNQPQHF

j_call: TRBJ1-2
v_call: TRBV5-1
d_call: TRBD1
clone_size: .
cdr3_nt: TGCGCCAGCACCCCTGGGCGCGGGACAGACGCCTATGGCTACACCTTC
cdr3_aa: CASTPGRGTDAYGYTF

j_call: TRBJ2-7
v_call: TRBV9
d_call: .
clone_size: few
cdr3_nt: TGTGCCAGCAGCGTTGATGGTACAGCCTACGAGCAGTACTTC
cdr3_aa: CASSVDGTAYEQYF

j_call: TRBJ2-7
v_call: TRBV6-4
d_call: TRBD1
clone_size: .
cdr3_nt: TGTGCCAGCAGTGCCCCGGGACAGGGGGCTCCGGGGTCCTACGAGCAGTACTTC
cdr3_aa: CASSAPGQGAPGSYEQYF

j_call: TRBJ2-7
v_call: TRBV25-1
d_call: TRBD1
clone_size: .
cdr3_nt: TGTGCCAGCAGTGCTAGGACAGGGGTTTTCTACGAGCAGTACTTC
cdr3_aa: CASSARTGVFYEQYF

j_call: TRBJ1-5
v_call: TRBV28
d_call: TRBD1
clone_size: .
cdr3_nt: TGTGCCAGCAGTGTCGGGACAGGGAGGTCTCAGCCCCAGCATTTT
cdr3_aa: CASSVGTGRSQPQHF

j_call: TRBJ1-1
v_call: TRBV14
d_call: TRBD1
clone_size: .
cdr3_nt: TGTGCCAGCAGCCAAGCCTCGACAGGGCGGCCCCGTGGGAGTGAAGCTTTCTTT
cdr3_aa: CASSQASTGRPRGSEAFF

j_call: TRBJ2-3
v_call: TRBV10-3
d_call: TRBD2
clone_size: .
cdr3_nt: TGTGCCATCAGTGAGTTTGGTAGCGGGAGCACAGATACGCAGTATTTT
cdr3_aa: CAISEFGSGSTDTQYF

j_call: TRBJ1-4
v_call: TRBV19
d_call: .
clone_size: .
cdr3_nt: TGTGCCAGTAGTAGTAGGACGACTAGGGGTGAAAAACTGTTTTTT
cdr3_aa: CASSSRTTRGEKLFF

j_call: TRBJ2-7
v_call: TRBV4-3
d_call: TRBD2
clone_size: .
cdr3_nt: TGCGCCAGCAGCCGGGTGCGGTCGGGACTAGCTTACGAGCAGTACTTC
cdr3_aa: CASSRVRSGLAYEQYF

j_call: TRBJ2-3
v_call: TRBV9
d_call: TRBD2
clone_size: once
cdr3_nt: TGTGCCCGCGGGGGGGGGCGCACAGATACGCAGTATTTT
cdr3_aa: CARGGGRTDTQYF

j_call: TRBJ2-2
v_call: TRBV10-3
d_call: TRBD2
clone_size: .
cdr3_nt: TGTGCCATCAGCGGGAGGGCGACCACCGGGGAGCTGTTTTTT
cdr3_aa: CAISGRATTGELFF

j_call: TRBJ2-1
v_call: TRBV4-1
d_call: TRBD2
clone_size: .
cdr3_nt: TGCGCCAGCAGCCAAGGAAGTACTAGCGGAAACAATGAGCAGTTCTTC
cdr3_aa: CASSQGSTSGNNEQFF

j_call: TRBJ2-6
v_call: TRBV24-1
d_call: TRBD1
clone_size: .
cdr3_nt: TGTGCCACCGAGGGACAGGGGGCCTTTGGGGCCAACGTCCTGACTTTC
cdr3_aa: CATEGQGAFGANVLTF

j_call: TRBJ2-7
v_call: TRBV6-5
d_call: .
clone_size: .
cdr3_nt: TGTGCCAGACCCCGAGGCCACCGTGTCGAGCAGTACTTC
cdr3_aa: CARPRGHRVEQYF

j_call: TRBJ1-1
v_call: TRBV12-3/TRBV12-4
d_call: TRBD1
clone_size: .
cdr3_nt: TGTGCCAGCAGTTTGGACAGGGAGGCTGAAGCTTTCTTT
cdr3_aa: CASSLDREAEAFF

j_call: TRBJ2-7
v_call: TRBV27
d_call: .
clone_size: .
cdr3_nt: TGTGCCAGCAGTTTGACAGGAGACGGGCTCGAGCAGTACTTC
cdr3_aa: CASSLTGDGLEQYF

j_call: TRBJ2-1
v_call: TRBV27
d_call: TRBD2
clone_size: .
cdr3_nt: TGTGCCAGCAGTTTCGTCGGCGGGGGAAAGGGCAATGAGCAGTTCTTC
cdr3_aa: CASSFVGGGKGNEQFF

j_call: TRBJ1-2
v_call: TRBV5-6
d_call: .
clone_size: .
cdr3_nt: TGTGCCAGCAGCTCGACAGCTGCTAACTATGGCTACACCTTC
cdr3_aa: CASSSTAANYGYTF

j_call: TRBJ1-5
v_call: TRBV15
d_call: .
clone_size: once
cdr3_nt: TGTGCCACCAGCAGAGTTGACAGGATTAGCAATCAGCCCCAGCATTTT
cdr3_aa: CATSRVDRISNQPQHF